This T cell receptor beta chain was documented in a study of radiation and T cells in renal cell carcinoma. Across the whole study: Nephrectomy followed 15 Gy stereotactic body radiation by 4 weeks. Study-wide points: From baseline, blood top tumor clonotypes peaked at 2 weeks post-radiation.

Time point of the sample: blood 2 weeks post-SBRT. This sample's treatment: 15 Gy SBRT to primary tumor, nephrectomy 4 weeks later. The patient's renal cell carcinoma had clear cell pathology. Trimming stripped 5 bases from V and 4 bases from J, with 12 bases between. The germline CDR1 and CDR2 sequences are SGHTA and FQGNSA. The CDR3 is 14 amino acids. Method: immunoSEQ multiplex PCR; TCRdb's copy keeps in-frame clones and lacks some. The sample has tens of thousands of clones; 80% are singletons. Note on this clone: Its target is not known.

The sequenced sample was blood, obtained from a patient whose treatment included radiotherapy and nephrectomy. This receptor was taken from a woman aged 70-85 years with renal cell carcinoma. The V and J genes are TRBV7-2 and TRBJ1-3, with D unclear. The CDR3 is CASSPNGWGNTIYF. CDR3 DNA sequence: TGTGCCAGCAGCCCGAATGGGTGGGGAAACACCATATATTTT.